The 19 T cell receptor beta chains below all came from one sample that was sequenced in a study of human T cells and chemical hapten exposure. TCRdb ran MiXCR on the RACE reads and lists one entry per CDR3 protein. The sample records tens of thousands of distinct CDR3 sequences, more than 8% being singletons. The time point: patch test 3, about 24 weeks after DPC sensitization. Treatment defined: therapeutic diphenylcyclopropenone sensitization with weekly scalp DPC. Whole blood, unfractionated, served as the material for total RNA extraction. The sample here was whole blood, taken in connection with sensitization to the hapten diphenylcyclopropenone (DPC). Receptor source: a man in his forties or fifties with alopecia areata. Some clones in this sample may be carry-over from other donors' samples.

This clonotype was picked up many times. J is TRBJ2-3 and V is TRBV7-9, with 13 bases that match TRBD2. CDR1 and CDR2 from the germline V gene are SEHNR and FQNEAQ (reference sequence). The CDR3 sequence is 15 residues long. With 4 bases clipped from V and 6 bases from J, the junction kept 4 bases outside the gene matches. CDR3 DNA sequence: TGTGCCAGCAGCTCGGGACTAGCGGGATCTGATACGCAGTATTTT. Its protein is CASSSGLAGSDTQYF.

The chain uses TRBV11-2 and TRBJ1-1, with D possibly TRBD1 on 5 matching bases. This CDR3 region has 14 residues. Trimming cost V 5 bases and J 4 bases, with 14 bases left between them. Germline-derived CDR1 and CDR2 are SGHAT and FQNNGV. CDR3 in amino acids: CASSPLVGATEAFF. The CDR3 DNA follows: TGTGCCAGCAGCCCACTAGTAGGGGCCACTGAAGCTTTCTTT.

This clonotype was seen more than once but under ten times. The chain joins TRBV10-3 to TRBJ2-2; D possibly corresponds to TRBD2 (6 bases). The germline V and J ends were trimmed by 7 bases and 0 bases, with 9 bases remaining between them. This CDR3 is 14 amino acids long. Germline V gene lookup returns CDR1 ENHRY and CDR2 SYGVKD. CDR3 DNA sequence: TGTGCCATCAATGGGGGGACGAACACCGGGGAGCTGTTTTTT. It codes for CAINGGTNTGELFF.

The chain employs TRBV10-3 and TRBJ2-7, with no clear D. V was cut by 8 bases and J by 6 bases, with 11 bases left in between. This CDR3 is 11 amino acids long. CDR1 ENHRY and CDR2 SYGVKD come from the germline V gene. CDR3 nucleotide sequence: TGTGCCATCCTCGCCTCAGGCGAGCAGTACTTC. Amino acid sequence: CAILASGEQYF.

The chain links TRBV28 to TRBJ2-7; 7 bases align to TRBD2. The V segment lost 2 bases and the J segment 3 bases; nucleotides outside the gene matches: 7. The CDR3 consists of 15 residues. Germline CDR1 is MDHEN and CDR2 is SYDVKM. The CDR3 nucleotides are TGTGCCAGCAGTTTAACGCGGGAGACCATCTACGAGCAGTACTTC. This encodes CASSLTRETIYEQYF.

In regard to this clonotype: One end of the junction fails to match germline, which may point to a read error. The chain couples TRBV4-1 to TRBJ2-3; tentative D call: TRBD2 (6 bases). The CDR3 sequence is 15 residues long. From germline, CDR1 is MGHRA and CDR2 YSYEKL. CDR3 region: CAGSQSGTSTDTQYF. The CDR3 nucleotides are TGCGCCGGCAGCCAATCCGGGACTAGCACAGATACGCAGTATTTT.

This clonotype showed up many times. This chain joins TRBV11-2 and TRBJ2-5; the D gene could be TRBD1 or TRBD2 (5 bases each). The CDR3 spans 15 residues. Germline V CDR1 and CDR2: SGHAT, FQNNGV. Trimming left V 4 bases short and J 1 base short, with 13 bases between. The CDR3 protein is CASSYPGTVQETQYF. CDR3 in DNA: TGTGCCAGCAGCTACCCCGGGACCGTCCAAGAGACCCAGTACTTC.

This clonotype was recorded a few times. The rearrangement joins TRBV20-1 to TRBJ2-1, with 8 positions matching TRBD2. The V and J ends lost 0 bases and 8 bases, in that order; junction bases with no gene match: 6. The germline V gene encodes CDR1 DFQATT and CDR2 SNEGSKA (reference sequence). The CDR3 sequence is 14 residues long. The CDR3 sequence is CSARDAGAGDEQFF. CDR3 sequence (DNA): TGCAGTGCTAGAGATGCGGGAGCGGGGGATGAGCAGTTCTTC.

This clonotype came up a few times. This chain connects TRBV7-9 to TRBJ2-3; no clear D gene. The CDR3 runs to 14 residues. CDR1 is SEHNR, CDR2 FQNEAQ, per germline (reference sequence). The V end lost 1 base, the J end lost 2 bases, and 7 bases lay between the germline ends. The CDR3 DNA reads TGTGCCAGCAGCTTAGAAGGGAACACAGATACGCAGTATTTT. Its translation is CASSLEGNTDTQYF.

This clonotype was seen at least ten times. The J gene is TRBJ2-7, the V gene TRBV7-2; TRBD2 aligns across 10 bases. CDR1 is SGHTA and CDR2 is FQGNSA in the germline V gene. CDR3 length: 15 residues. Unmatched junction bases numbered 4, after V lost 5 bases and J lost 0 bases. The CDR3 reads CASSPRTSGSYEQYF. CDR3 coding DNA: TGTGCCAGCAGCCCACGGACTAGCGGCTCCTACGAGCAGTACTTC.

This clonotype came up many times. V usage is TRBV19 and J usage is TRBJ2-1, with 16 bases lining up with TRBD2. Trimming removed 5 bases from V and 7 bases from J; junction bases left unmatched: 14. The length of the CDR3 is 19 residues. Germline V gene sequence: CDR1 LNHDA, CDR2 SQIVND (reference sequence). CDR3 nucleotides: TGTGCCAGTAGTTCCATGGGACTAGCGGGAGGGCCGGCAGTAAATGAGCAGTTCTTC. Translated: CASSSMGLAGGPAVNEQFF.

The chain uses TRBV29-1 and TRBJ1-2; 8 bases align to TRBD1. CDR1 SQVTM and CDR2 ANQGSEA come from the germline V gene. The CDR3 loop spans 12 amino acids. Trimming took 6 bases from V and 8 from J; bases not matched to a gene: 8. The CDR3 here is CSVYDRGRGYTF. The CDR3 coding sequence is TGCAGCGTCTACGACAGGGGACGGGGCTACACCTTC.

This clonotype was detected ten times or more. The chain is built from TRBV7-2 and TRBJ2-3, with TRBD1 as a possible D gene (6 bases). This CDR3 is built from 13 residues. Germline V gene data show CDR1 as SGHTA and CDR2 as FQGNSA. Between the trimmed V and J ends, which lost 6 bases and 4 bases, there was a span of 11 bases. The chain's CDR3 is CASRRGSADTQYF. Here the CDR3 DNA reads TGTGCCAGCAGAAGGGGGTCAGCAGATACGCAGTATTTT.

The chain couples TRBV18 to TRBJ2-1; TRBD1 agrees at 8 bases. The V segment lost 0 bases and the J segment 0 bases; nucleotides outside the gene matches: 4. Per the germline V gene, CDR1 is KGHSH and CDR2 is LQKENI. CDR3 length: 17 residues. CDR3 DNA: TGTGCCAGCTCACCACCTGTCGGGACAGGCTCCTACAATGAGCAGTTCTTC. Translation: CASSPPVGTGSYNEQFF.

The rearrangement joins TRBV29-1 to TRBJ2-7; no clear D gene. Germline assignment: CDR1 SQVTM and CDR2 ANQGSEA. Between the trimmed V and J ends, which lost 4 bases and 3 bases, there was a span of 4 bases. This CDR3 is 10 amino acids long. The CDR3 DNA is TGCAGCGTTGTAATCTACGAGCAGTACTTC. This encodes CSVVIYEQYF.

The chain is built from TRBV9 and TRBJ2-1; 10 bases agree with TRBD2. Germline lookup yields CDR1 SGDLS and CDR2 YYNGEE. The CDR3 spans 15 residues. V dropped 0 bases and J dropped 8; count of bases not matched to a gene: 5. CDR3 loop: CASSVESGRVDEQFF. CDR3 coding DNA: TGTGCCAGCAGCGTAGAGAGCGGGAGGGTCGATGAGCAGTTCTTC.

There are many counts of this clonotype. The CDR3 nucleotides are TGCAGTGCTAGAGCAGCAGGGGCGTTGGCTAATGAAAAACTGTTTTTT. As protein: CSARAAGALANEKLFF. The chain carries TRBV20-1 and TRBJ1-4, with D possibly TRBD1 on 6 matching bases. CDR1 DFQATT and CDR2 SNEGSKA come from the germline V gene (reference sequence). This CDR3 spans 16 amino acids. Trimming cost V 1 base and J 3 bases, with 15 bases left between them.

The sample holds many counts of this clonotype. The V and J genes are TRBV6-1 and TRBJ2-3; tentatively, D is TRBD1 or TRBD2 (5 bases each). Germline CDR1 and CDR2: MNHNS and SASEGT. The CDR3 is 13 residues long. V was clipped by 6 bases and J by 4 bases, with 11 bases between them. The CDR3 region is CASSVGPPDTQYF. The CDR3 DNA reads as TGTGCCAGCAGCGTGGGACCCCCAGATACGCAGTATTTT.

This clonotype has at least ten counts. The chain is built from TRBV19 and TRBJ1-5, with D perhaps TRBD1 (6 bases). CDR1 and CDR2 from the germline V gene are LNHDA and SQIVND (reference sequence). The length of the CDR3 is 14 residues. With 10 bases removed from V and 2 bases from J, the gap between germline ends came to 15 bases. For the CDR3, the DNA is TGTGCCACCATACAGGGTCAGGGCAATCAGCCCCAGCATTTT. Translating gives CATIQGQGNQPQHF.